These 20 T cell receptor beta chains were all obtained from the same sample, sequenced in a study of graft-versus-host responses after intestinal transplantation. Sequenced by immunoSEQ multiplex PCR; TCRdb stores in-frame clones only, minus some. In the table there are around 99,000 clones, approximately 90% of which are singletons. Their cognate antigens are unknown. The input for sequencing was unstimulated CD4+ T cells sorted from spleen or lymph node cells, taken before transplant. These receptors were taken from a human donor who was the organ donor for an intestinal transplant.

V usage is TRBV5-1 and J usage is TRBJ2-7; 8 bases are shared with TRBD2. The V segment lost 4 bases and the J segment 6 bases; nucleotides outside the gene matches: 12. Germline CDR1 SGHRS, CDR2 YFSETQ. The CDR3 totals 15 residues. The CDR3 is CASSTAGASGREQYF. The CDR3 nucleotides are TGCGCCAGCAGCACGGCGGGGGCTAGCGGGCGCGAGCAGTACTTC. Using reference TRBV5-1 and TRBJ2-7 for the parts outside the CDR3, the full variable domain is KAGVTQTPRYLIKTRGQQVTLSCSPISGHRSVSWYQQTPGQGLQFLFEYFSETQRNKGNFPGRFSGRQFSNSRSEMNVSTLELGDSALYLCASSTAGASGREQYFGPGTRLTVT.

This clone has only one observation. V gene TRBV6-1 combines with J gene TRBJ1-2; D possibly corresponds to TRBD1 (6 bases). The CDR3 loop spans 15 amino acids. In germline, CDR1 is MNHNS, CDR2 SASEGT. Trimming stripped 5 bases from V and 7 bases from J, with 20 bases between. This CDR3 reads CASSNDRWLIGGYTF. The CDR3 region has the DNA TGTGCCAGCAGTAACGACAGGTGGTTAATCGGTGGCTACACCTTC.

The DNA of the CDR3 is TGTGCCAGCAGTGTCCGGGCCCCTAGGAATTCACCCCTCCACTTT. Protein: CASSVRAPRNSPLHF. The chain has TRBV6-1 and TRBJ1-6; no clear D gene. CDR1 MNHNS and CDR2 SASEGT come from the germline V gene. Trimming removed 4 bases from V and 7 bases from J, with 14 bases in between. CDR3 size: 15 residues.

The chain uses TRBV6-1 and TRBJ2-5; possible D gene TRBD1, 6 bases. Germline lookup yields CDR1 MNHNS and CDR2 SASEGT. This CDR3 comprises 15 residues. V was clipped by 6 bases and J by 2 bases, with 16 bases between them. CDR3 sequence reads: CASRVGDNKQETQYF. The DNA of the CDR3 is TGTGCCAGCAGGGTGGGGGACAACAAACAAGAGACCCAGTACTTC.

The V and J genes are TRBV18 and TRBJ2-1, with 8 positions matching TRBD2. Germline V lookup: CDR1 KGHSH, CDR2 LQKENI. The V gene end was trimmed by 6 bases and the J gene end by 6 bases; junction bases not matched to a gene: 4. The CDR3 consists of 13 residues. CDR3 residues: CASSSGTSNEQFF. DNA of the CDR3: TGTGCCAGCTCGTCCGGGACTAGCAATGAGCAGTTCTTC.

The V gene is TRBV11-2, the J gene TRBJ2-5; possibly TRBD1 for D (5 bases). Germline V gives CDR1 SGHAT, CDR2 FQNNGV. Trimming pared 3 bases from V and 1 base from J, leaving 6 bases between. The CDR3 consists of 13 residues. The chain's CDR3 is CASSFRVQETQYF. CDR3 nucleotide sequence: TGTGCCAGCAGCTTCAGGGTCCAAGAGACCCAGTACTTC.

This chain links TRBV5-1 with TRBJ1-6; TRBD1 aligns across 8 bases. J gave up 7 bases and V 2 bases, and 5 bases lay outside the gene matches. Looked up from germline, CDR1 is SGHRS and CDR2 is YFSETQ. The CDR3 has 15 residues. CDR3 loop: CASSFWTGRNSPLHF. CDR3 nucleotides: TGCGCCAGCAGCTTTTGGACAGGGAGGAATTCACCCCTCCACTTT.

CDR3 protein: CASSLQTRGGVGEQYF. CDR3 nucleotides: TGCGCCAGCAGCTTGCAAACTCGGGGGGGTGTGGGCGAGCAGTACTTC. The V call is TRBV5-1, the J call TRBJ2-7, with TRBD2 matching 8 bases. The germline V gene encodes CDR1 SGHRS and CDR2 YFSETQ. J was trimmed by 6 bases and V by 1 base; bases with no gene match: 12. There are 16 residues in the CDR3.

J is TRBJ2-3 and V is TRBV19, with TRBD2 identical over 13 bases. V lost 1 base, J lost 2 bases, and 3 bases stayed unmatched. Germline CDR1 LNHDA, CDR2 SQIVND (reference sequence). The CDR3 is 17 residues long. The CDR3 sequence is CASSIAGLAGDTDTQYF. CDR3 sequence (DNA): TGTGCCAGTAGTATAGCCGGACTAGCGGGGGACACAGATACGCAGTATTTT.

This clone was found once. This sample also contains other DNA sequences that code for the same CDR3. V gene TRBV7-3 combines with J gene TRBJ1-5; perhaps TRBD1 as D (5 bases). CDR1 SGHTA and CDR2 FQGTGA come from the germline V gene. Trimming removed 0 bases at V and 2 bases at J, with 5 bases between. This CDR3 has 14 amino acids. CDR3 coding DNA: TGTGCCAGCAGCTTAACAGGGGGCAATCAGCCCCAGCATTTT. Its translation: CASSLTGGNQPQHF. The variable domain in full, with the rest retrieved from reference TRBV7-3 and TRBJ1-5, is GAGVSQTPSNKVTEKGKYVELRCDPISGHTALYWYRQSLGQGPEFLIYFQGTGAADDSGLPNDRFFAVRPEGSVSTLKIQRTERGDSAVYLCASSLTGGNQPQHFGDGTRLSIL.

A word on this clone: Relative to the germline gene, one junction end is altered; a read error may explain this. This chain connects TRBV5-6 to TRBJ2-2; 15 bases map to TRBD2. The germline gives CDR1 SGHDT, CDR2 YYEEEE. This CDR3 has 19 amino acids. This chain's CDR3 is CARSSRTSGGAGFVGELFF. Here the CDR3 DNA reads TGTGCCCGCAGCTCGCGGACTAGCGGGGGGGCCGGGTTTGTCGGGGAGCTGTTTTTT. The full variable domain, in which reference TRBV5-6 and TRBJ2-2 provide the parts outside the CDR3, is DAGVTQSPTHLIKTRGQQVTLRCSPKSGHDTVSWYQQALGQGPQFIFQYYEEEERQRGNFPDRFSGHQFPNYSSELNVNALLLGDSALYLCARSSRTSGGAGFVGELFFGEGSRLTVL.

The chain uses TRBV9 and TRBJ2-4; 7 bases are shared with TRBD1. The CDR3 is 14 residues long. V dropped 3 bases and J dropped 9; count of bases not matched to a gene: 9. Germline V gene lookup returns CDR1 SGDLS and CDR2 YYNGEE. Written as DNA, the CDR3 is TGTGCCAGCAGCGACCTTTCGACAGGGATCATTCAGTACTTC. Translated: CASSDLSTGIIQYF. Drawing the rest from reference TRBV9 and TRBJ2-4, the complete variable domain is DSGVTQTPKHLITATGQRVTLRCSPRSGDLSVYWYQQSLDQGLQFLIQYYNGEERAKGNILERFSAQQFPDLHSELNLSSLELGDSALYFCASSDLSTGIIQYFGAGTRLSVL.

The chain uses TRBV5-1 and TRBJ2-1; D ambiguous. Deletions cut 0 bases from V and 2 bases from J, with 6 bases between. CDR1 and CDR2 from the germline V gene are SGHRS and YFSETQ. The CDR3 runs to 14 residues. The CDR3 DNA reads as TGCGCCAGCAGCTTGGCGGAAACCTACAATGAGCAGTTCTTC. Encoded protein: CASSLAETYNEQFF.

This chain connects TRBV4-2 to TRBJ1-2, with TRBD1 matching over 12 bases. Germline CDR1 and CDR2: LGHNA and YNFKEQ. The V segment lost 0 bases and the J segment 10 bases; nucleotides outside the gene matches: 6. The CDR3 spans 15 residues. CDR3 loop: CASSQEPEGQGAYTF. The CDR3 region has the DNA TGTGCCAGCAGCCAAGAACCCGAGGGACAGGGGGCCTACACCTTC.

The rearrangement links TRBV6-5 to TRBJ2-1; either TRBD1 or TRBD2 may fit D (5 bases each). Between the trimmed V and J ends, which lost 4 bases and 1 base, there was a span of 11 bases. This CDR3 has 15 amino acids. Germline V gene data show CDR1 as MNHEY and CDR2 as SVGAGI. CDR3 sequence (DNA): TGTGCCAGCAGTTTTTCCGGGGCGTCCTACAATGAGCAGTTCTTC. This encodes CASSFSGASYNEQFF.

The chain has TRBV30 and TRBJ2-3; 7 bases match TRBD2. Germline CDR1 reads GTSNPN; CDR2 reads SVGIG (reference sequence). V trimming: 3 bases; J trimming: 2 bases; junction bases outside the gene matches: 8. CDR3 size: 15 residues. CDR3 DNA: TGTGCCTGGAGCGGACTAGGAGGGGACACAGATACGCAGTATTTT. Its protein product is CAWSGLGGDTDTQYF. Using reference TRBV30 and TRBJ2-3 for the parts outside the CDR3, the full variable domain is SQTIHQWPATLVQPVGSPLSLECTVEGTSNPNLYWYRQAAGRGLQLLFYSVGIGQISSEVPQNLSASRPQDRQFILSSKKLLLSDSGFYLCAWSGLGGDTDTQYFGPGTRLTVL.

The chain recombines TRBV4-1 with TRBJ2-5; weak D call: TRBD1 (6 bases). V was clipped by 1 base and J by 5 bases, with 14 bases between them. The germline gives CDR1 MGHRA, CDR2 YSYEKL. The CDR3 runs to 15 residues. The DNA of the CDR3 is TGCGCCAGCAGCCAAGTATACACAGGGCGGGAGACCCAGTACTTC. This encodes CASSQVYTGRETQYF.

V usage is TRBV11-2 and J usage is TRBJ1-2; D gene uncertain. V was shortened by 5 bases and J by 2 bases, with 9 bases between the two germline ends. The CDR3 is 13 amino acids. Looked up from germline, CDR1 is SGHAT and CDR2 is FQNNGV. The DNA of the CDR3 is TGTGCCAGCAGCCGTACACAGAACTATGGCTACACCTTC. This gives the protein CASSRTQNYGYTF.

The chain recombines TRBV4-2 with TRBJ1-5; D is uncertain. The CDR3 runs 17 residues. The germline V gene encodes CDR1 LGHNA and CDR2 YNFKEQ. V was pared by 0 bases and J by 0 bases, with 12 bases between. CDR3 nucleotide sequence: TGTGCCAGCAGCCAAGATTGGGGAGGGAATAGCAATCAGCCCCAGCATTTT. Its translation: CASSQDWGGNSNQPQHF.

The chain joins TRBV6-5 to TRBJ1-1; 10 positions agree with TRBD1. The CDR3 is 14 residues long. Germline CDR1 is MNHEY and CDR2 is SVGAGI. V shed 6 bases, J shed 4 bases, and the junction held 5 bases outside the gene matches. The CDR3 region is CASRGTGAPTEAFF. The CDR3 nucleotides are TGTGCCAGCAGGGGGACAGGGGCCCCCACTGAAGCTTTCTTT.